The rows below give T cell receptor beta chains drawn from one sample of a study of T cell changes during pregnancy in multiple sclerosis. Assay: immunoSEQ multiplex PCR; the TCRdb copy retains only in-frame clones and omits some. The table lists under 90,000 clones, around 94% of them singletons. The material sequenced was peripheral blood, taken in the second trimester of pregnancy. These receptors came from a female donor in good health, enrolled as a control in a pregnancy study. Each CDR3 is given with its conserved first and last residue.

J | V | CDR3
TRBJ2-7 | TRBV4-2 | CASSQGRTSGGYEQYF
TRBJ1-1 | TRBV6-5 | CASSYSTGHTEAFF
TRBJ2-2 | TRBV5-4 | CASSTAETPSGRATGELFF
TRBJ2-7 | TRBV9 | CASSVHHTGDEQYF
TRBJ2-1 | TRBV5-1 | CASSSGLAGRYNEQFF
TRBJ2-7 | TRBV4-2 | CASSQQGRSEQYF
TRBJ2-2 | TRBV7-8 | CASSSKPFDGGLAGNTGELFF
TRBJ1-5 | TRBV2 | CASTGERGGNQPQHF
TRBJ1-1 | TRBV5-1 | CASRGQTNTEAFF
TRBJ2-1 | TRBV11-2 | CASSKPGLAAYNEQFF
TRBJ1-3 | TRBV7-6 | CASSPGTDSGNTIYF
TRBJ1-1 | TRBV23-1 | CASSQSNTGGIYAFF
TRBJ1-1 | TRBV6-5 | CASSRGNTEAFF
TRBJ1-2 | TRBV6-1 | CASSEAAGAYGYTF
TRBJ1-1 | TRBV29-1 | CSVGSGVEAFF
TRBJ2-5 | TRBV19 | CASSIAPQGRETQYF
TRBJ2-1 | TRBV27 | CASRLAGEGYNEQFF
TRBJ2-2 | TRBV6-1 | CASSLKSPGELFF
TRBJ2-5 | TRBV2 | CASSGQRENQETQYF
TRBJ2-1 | TRBV5-1 | CASSLEGHSSYNEQFF
TRBJ2-3 | TRBV19 | CASTLGLAPLADTQYF
TRBJ2-2 | TRBV14 | CASSSQGANTGELFF
TRBJ2-1 | TRBV6-6 | CASSLQGFGNEQFF
TRBJ2-5 | TRBV4-2 | CASSQESDSQETQYF
TRBJ2-3 | TRBV29-1 | CSVEGQFRTDTQYF
TRBJ2-3 | TRBV6-6 | CASSSPQADTQYF
TRBJ2-1 | TRBV6-4 | CASSPSGTGLVNEQFF
TRBJ2-7 | TRBV28 | CASSFNPGDSYEQYF
TRBJ2-7 | TRBV7-9 | CASSFGLAGTYEQYF
TRBJ2-2 | TRBV2 | CASSEAEGGELFF
TRBJ1-1 | TRBV28 | CASRNGGDTEAFF
TRBJ2-3 | TRBV27 | CASSSLAASTDTQYF
TRBJ2-5 | TRBV5-1 | CASSSPGQGGETQYF
TRBJ2-3 | TRBV6-1 | CASSDQTGTGSDTQYF
TRBJ1-1 | TRBV2 | CASSLRVRPEAFF
TRBJ2-5 | TRBV7-9 | CASSSFAGETQYF
TRBJ1-5 | TRBV7-9 | CASSSSEPHQPQHF
TRBJ1-4 | TRBV28 | CASSGGGQGFEKLFF
TRBJ1-1 | TRBV28 | CASSYPDRMNTEAFF
TRBJ2-7 | TRBV28 | CASSLFGAGDEQYF
TRBJ2-1 | TRBV19 | CASSIGRLAGFYNEQFF
TRBJ2-3 | TRBV7-9 | CASSPHADTQYF